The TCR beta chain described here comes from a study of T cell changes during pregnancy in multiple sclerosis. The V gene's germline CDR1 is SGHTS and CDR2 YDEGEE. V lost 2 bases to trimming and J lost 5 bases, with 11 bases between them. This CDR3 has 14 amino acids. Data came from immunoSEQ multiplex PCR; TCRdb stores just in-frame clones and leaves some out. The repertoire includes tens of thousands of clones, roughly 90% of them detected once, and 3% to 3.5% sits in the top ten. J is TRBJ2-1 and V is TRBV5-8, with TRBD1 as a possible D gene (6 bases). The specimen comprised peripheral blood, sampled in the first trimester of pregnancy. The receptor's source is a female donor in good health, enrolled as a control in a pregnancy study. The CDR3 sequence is CASSLQGPNNEQFF. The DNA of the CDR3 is TGTGCCAGCAGCTTACAGGGCCCAAACAATGAGCAGTTCTTC.